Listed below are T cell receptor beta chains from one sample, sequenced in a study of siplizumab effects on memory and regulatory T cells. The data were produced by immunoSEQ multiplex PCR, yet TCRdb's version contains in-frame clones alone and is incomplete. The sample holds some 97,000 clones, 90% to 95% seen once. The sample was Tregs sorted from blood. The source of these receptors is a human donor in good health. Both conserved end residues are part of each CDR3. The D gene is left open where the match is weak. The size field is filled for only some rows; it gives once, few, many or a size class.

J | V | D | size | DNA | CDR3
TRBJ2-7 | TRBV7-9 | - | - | TGTGCCAGCAGCCTAACAGGGTATGAGTACGAGCAGTACTTC | CASSLTGYEYEQYF
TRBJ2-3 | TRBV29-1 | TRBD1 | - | TGCAGCTCAAAGGGACAGGGTGGCACAGATACGCAGTATTTT | CSSKGQGGTDTQYF
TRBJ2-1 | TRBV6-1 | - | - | TGTGCCAGCAGTGGACTCGCGGGAATCCCCCCCTACAATGAGCAGTTCTTC | CASSGLAGIPPYNEQFF
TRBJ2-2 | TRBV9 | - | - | TGTGCCAGCAAGGGCGGCGGGATGAACACCGGGGAGCTGTTTTTT | CASKGGGMNTGELFF
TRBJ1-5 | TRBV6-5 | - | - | TGTGCCAGCAGGACGGACGCCCGACCTCAGCCCCAGCATTTT | CASRTDARPQPQHF
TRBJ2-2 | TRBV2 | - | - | TGTGCCAGCAGTGCCGTGGGACGGACCGGGGAGCTGTTTTTT | CASSAVGRTGELFF
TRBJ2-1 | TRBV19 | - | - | TGTGCCAGTAGTTTAGGAGGGCAAAATGAGCAGTTCTTC | CASSLGGQNEQFF
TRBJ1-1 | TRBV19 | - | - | TGTGCCAGTAGTATTGCCGACCGGGGCAGGGTGGGATCGCACACTGAAGCTTTCTTT | CASSIADRGRVGSHTEAFF
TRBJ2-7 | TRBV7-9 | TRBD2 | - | TGTGCCAGCAGCTTAGCGGGTATAGCGGGAGCTGGAGACGAGCAGTACTTC | CASSLAGIAGAGDEQYF
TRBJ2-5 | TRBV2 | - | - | TGTGCCAGCAAGGGGACAAGGGGACTCCCGAGTTCTCAGTACTTC | CASKGTRGLPSSQYF
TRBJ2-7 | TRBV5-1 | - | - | TGCGCCAGCAGCTTGGGTGGGGGCGGACAGCTCTACGAGCAGTACTTC | CASSLGGGGQLYEQYF
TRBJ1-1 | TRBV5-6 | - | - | TGTGCCAGCAGCTTCTGGATCGATACTGAAGCTTTCTTT | CASSFWIDTEAFF
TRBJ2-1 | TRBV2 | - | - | TGTGCCGGGATGATGACGAGGGTTGGCAATGAGCAGTTCTTC | CAGMMTRVGNEQFF
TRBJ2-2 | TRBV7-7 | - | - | TGTGCCATTAACACCGGGGAGCTGTTTTTT | CAINTGELFF
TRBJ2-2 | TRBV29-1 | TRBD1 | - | TGCAGCGTGCGACAGGGTGGCACCGGGGAGCTGTTTTTT | CSVRQGGTGELFF
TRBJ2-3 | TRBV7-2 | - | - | TGTGCCAGCAGCTTAGACCTAGCTCTAGATACGCAGTATTTT | CASSLDLALDTQYF
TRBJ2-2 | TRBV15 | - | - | TGTGCCACCAGCAGGGAATTGCAGGGTCTTCCCGGGGAGCTGTTTTTT | CATSRELQGLPGELFF
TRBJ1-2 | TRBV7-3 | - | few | TGTGCCAGCAGCGCCACTAACTATGGCTACACCTTC | CASSATNYGYTF
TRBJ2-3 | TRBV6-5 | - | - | TGTGCCAGCAGTTACTCCCTAGCTTGGGATACGCAGTATTTT | CASSYSLAWDTQYF
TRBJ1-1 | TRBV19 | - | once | TGTGCCAGTAGTAAGGGGTTGGCGAACACTGAAGCTTTCTTT | CASSKGLANTEAFF
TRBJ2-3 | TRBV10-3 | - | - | TGTGCCATTGGGATGGCGGCAGATACGCAGTATTTT | CAIGMAADTQYF
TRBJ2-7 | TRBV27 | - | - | TGTGCCAGCGCCTACCAAGGAGGGTCAGGTTACGAGCAGTACTTC | CASAYQGGSGYEQYF
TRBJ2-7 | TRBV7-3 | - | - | TGTGCCAGCAGCTTGGGTCCGGCGGGACAGCTGCCCCGCGAGCAGTACTTC | CASSLGPAGQLPREQYF
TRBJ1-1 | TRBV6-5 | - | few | TGTGCCAGCAGTTACATTGGAGGCACTGAAGCTTTCTTT | CASSYIGGTEAFF
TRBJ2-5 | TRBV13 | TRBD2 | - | TGTGCCAGCAGCCCCGGACTAGCGGGAGGGTTCCAAGAGACCCAGTACTTC | CASSPGLAGGFQETQYF
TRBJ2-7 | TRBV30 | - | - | TGTGCCTGGAGAGGCGTGTACGAGCAGTACTTC | CAWRGVYEQYF
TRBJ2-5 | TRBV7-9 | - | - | TGTGCCAGCAGCACAACGGGACCCGAAGAGACCCAGTACTTC | CASSTTGPEETQYF
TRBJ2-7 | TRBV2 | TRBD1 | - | TGTGCCAGCAGATTTCGGACAGGGAACTACGAGCAGTACTTC | CASRFRTGNYEQYF
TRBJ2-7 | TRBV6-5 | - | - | TGTGCCAGCAGTTACTCCCGGGGGCCTTTCTACGAGCAGTACTTC | CASSYSRGPFYEQYF
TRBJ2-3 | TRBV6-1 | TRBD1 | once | TGTGCCAGCAGTATAACAGGGGGTGATACGCAGTATTTT | CASSITGGDTQYF
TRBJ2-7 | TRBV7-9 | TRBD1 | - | TGTGCCAGCAGCTTAGTAGCTTTCGGGACAGGCTCCTACGAGCAGTACTTC | CASSLVAFGTGSYEQYF
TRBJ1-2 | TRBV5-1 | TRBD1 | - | TGCGCCAGCAGCGTAACGTCGGGGACAGAGTATGGCTACACCTTC | CASSVTSGTEYGYTF
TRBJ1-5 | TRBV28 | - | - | TGTGCCAGCAGTTTACTAAGAGGGCTCCAGCCCCAGCATTTT | CASSLLRGLQPQHF
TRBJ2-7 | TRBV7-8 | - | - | TGTGCCAGCAGCTATCTGGAGTCCTACGAGCAGTACTTC | CASSYLESYEQYF
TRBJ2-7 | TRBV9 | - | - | TGTGCCAGCAGCGTAGGTGAGGGGCGCGTGATCTACGAGCAGTACTTC | CASSVGEGRVIYEQYF
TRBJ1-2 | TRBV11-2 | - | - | TGTGCCAGCAGCTTAGATTTGGTCAGCTATGGCTACACCTTC | CASSLDLVSYGYTF
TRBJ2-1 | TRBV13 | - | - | TGTGCCAGCAGCACCACTCGGGCGAAATGGGTTGAGCAGTTCTTC | CASSTTRAKWVEQFF